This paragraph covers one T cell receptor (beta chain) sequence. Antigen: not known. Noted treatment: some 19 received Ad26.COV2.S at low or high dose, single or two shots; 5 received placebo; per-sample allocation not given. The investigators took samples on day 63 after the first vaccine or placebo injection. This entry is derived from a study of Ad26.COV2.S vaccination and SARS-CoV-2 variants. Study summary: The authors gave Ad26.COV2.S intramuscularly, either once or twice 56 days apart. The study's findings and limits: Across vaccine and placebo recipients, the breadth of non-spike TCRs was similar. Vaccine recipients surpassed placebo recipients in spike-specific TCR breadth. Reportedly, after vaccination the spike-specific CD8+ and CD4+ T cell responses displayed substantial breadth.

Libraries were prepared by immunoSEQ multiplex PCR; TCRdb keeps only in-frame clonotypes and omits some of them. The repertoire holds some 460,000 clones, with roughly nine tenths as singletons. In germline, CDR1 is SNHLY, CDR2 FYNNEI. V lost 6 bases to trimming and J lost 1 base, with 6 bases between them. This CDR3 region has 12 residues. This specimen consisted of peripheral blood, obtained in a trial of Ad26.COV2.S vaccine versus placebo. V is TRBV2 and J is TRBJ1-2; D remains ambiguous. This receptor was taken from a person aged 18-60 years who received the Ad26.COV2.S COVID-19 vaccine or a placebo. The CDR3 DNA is TGTGCCAGCAGGGGAGGTAACTATGGCTACACCTTC. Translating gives CASRGGNYGYTF.